A selection of T cell receptor beta chains follows, all from one sample in a study of T-cell memory formation after mild COVID-19. TCRdb fed the 5' RACE reads into MiXCR, producing one record per CDR3 protein. The repertoire holds approximately 150,000 distinct CDR3 sequences, about 6% seen once, with about 1.9% in the top ten. The sample was PBMCs or a T cell subset sorted from them (not recorded which). These receptors all stem from an adult woman who had mild COVID-19 (a few samples of this study predate the infection). Cell type and time point are not known. CDR3s include the opening cysteine and the closing phenylalanine or tryptophan. A D gene is named only where the DNA matches it firmly. Not all rows give a size; the values are once, few, many and, for expanded clones, a class.

.,.,TRBV19,TRBJ1-1,CASSTWQVNTEAFF,TGTGCCAGTAGTACCTGGCAAGTGAACACTGAAGCTTTCTTT
TRBD1,.,TRBV12-3/TRBV12-4,TRBJ2-7,CASSSGYRGTYEQYF,TGTGCCAGCAGTTCCGGCTACAGGGGAACCTACGAGCAGTACTTC
.,few,TRBV5-1,TRBJ1-2,CASSLARTASYGYTF,TGCGCCAGCAGCTTGGCCCGGACGGCGAGCTATGGCTACACCTTC
TRBD1,many,TRBV7-9,TRBJ2-3,CASSPGTVYGTDTQYF,TGTGCCAGCAGCCCGGGGACAGTCTATGGCACAGATACGCAGTATTTT
.,.,TRBV4-1,TRBJ1-1,CASSQDWEGEAFF,TGCGCCAGCAGCCAAGATTGGGAGGGGGAAGCTTTCTTT
TRBD1,few,TRBV5-4,TRBJ2-7,CASSPDRPPYEQYF,TGTGCCAGCAGCCCGGACAGGCCTCCCTACGAGCAGTACTTC
.,.,TRBV29-1,TRBJ1-1,CSAMGGANTEAFF,TGCAGCGCCATGGGGGGCGCGAACACTGAAGCTTTCTTT
TRBD1,once,TRBV19,TRBJ2-7,CASSLSLTGIYEQYF,TGTGCCAGTAGCTTGAGCCTGACAGGGATCTACGAGCAGTACTTC
.,many,TRBV2,TRBJ1-1,CASSDPGLEAFF,TGTGCCAGCAGTGATCCGGGCTTGGAAGCTTTCTTT
TRBD1,.,TRBV5-1,TRBJ1-2,CASSLQTGFNYGYTF,TGCGCCAGCAGCTTACAGACAGGGTTTAACTATGGCTACACCTTC
TRBD1,.,TRBV27,TRBJ2-1,CASSSSRTGVYNEQFF,TGTGCCAGCAGTTCCTCCCGGACAGGAGTCTACAATGAGCAGTTCTTC
.,many,TRBV7-3,TRBJ2-3,CASSLSRTDTQYF,TGTGCCAGCAGCTTATCGCGCACAGATACGCAGTATTTT
TRBD2,few,TRBV18,TRBJ2-7,CASSPSTSGPYEQYF,TGTGCCAGCTCACCTTCCACTAGCGGACCCTACGAGCAGTACTTC
.,few,TRBV23-1,TRBJ1-1,CASSLVGGENTEAFF,TGCGCCAGCAGTTTGGTGGGGGGGGAGAACACTGAAGCTTTCTTT
TRBD1,few,TRBV14,TRBJ1-5,CASSQDPRYFRDSSYYNQPQHF,TGTGCCAGCAGCCAAGACCCAAGATACTTCCGGGACAGCAGTTACTACAATCAGCCCCAGCATTTT
.,few,TRBV27,TRBJ1-4,CASSKQVANEKLFF,TGTGCCAGCAGTAAACAGGTCGCTAATGAAAAACTGTTTTTT
.,many,TRBV7-3,TRBJ2-1,CASSLTGWDEQFF,TGTGCCAGCAGCTTAACAGGGTGGGATGAGCAGTTCTTC
.,few,TRBV3-1,TRBJ2-2,CASTWAGVNTGELFF,TGTGCCAGCACGTGGGCAGGGGTTAACACCGGGGAGCTGTTTTTT
TRBD2,.,TRBV20-1,TRBJ2-7,CSAETSPPLYEQYF,TGCAGTGCTGAGACTAGCCCCCCTCTCTACGAGCAGTACTTC
TRBD1,.,TRBV7-2,TRBJ1-6,CASSPRQGLSSPLHF,TGTGCCAGCAGTCCTAGACAGGGCCTTAGTTCACCCCTCCACTTT
.,many,TRBV7-6,TRBJ1-5,CASSLGGGGRERGQPQHF,TGTGCCAGCAGCTTAGGAGGAGGCGGCAGGGAGAGGGGCCAGCCCCAGCATTTT
TRBD1,many,TRBV20-1,TRBJ1-2,CSAPGDSSRHGYTF,TGCAGTGCTCCAGGGGACAGCTCCAGACATGGCTACACCTTC
.,many,TRBV2,TRBJ2-1,CASSAGWGNGVVNNEQFF,TGTGCCAGCAGTGCGGGTTGGGGCAATGGAGTGGTTAACAATGAGCAGTTCTTC
.,.,TRBV14,TRBJ2-5,CASSQQLETQYF,TGTGCCAGCAGCCAACAACTAGAGACCCAGTACTTC
.,few,TRBV6-5,TRBJ1-3,CASSYGRNSGNTIYF,TGTGCCAGCAGTTACGGCCGTAACTCTGGAAACACCATATATTTT
.,few,TRBV11-2,TRBJ2-7,CASSSLVRRTYEQYF,TGTGCCAGCAGCTCCCTGGTCCGTAGAACCTACGAGCAGTACTTC
.,few,TRBV27,TRBJ2-7,CASSLRPNYEQYF,TGTGCCAGCAGTTTAAGGCCTAACTACGAGCAGTACTTC
TRBD2,.,TRBV20-1,TRBJ2-4,CSARDLSGMNIQYF,TGCAGTGCTAGAGATTTAAGCGGGATGAACATTCAGTACTTC
.,few,TRBV3-1,TRBJ2-1,CASSQEVGINEQFF,TGTGCCAGCAGCCAAGAGGTTGGAATCAATGAGCAGTTCTTC